Sequencing of this TCR beta chain was carried out in a study of T-cell memory formation after mild COVID-19. Study in general: Clustering of TCRs was largely donor specific. Study results and caveats: The study detected some responding clones in pre-infection memory, suggesting cross-reactive memory joined. Clones contracting day 15 to 85 were balanced CD4/CD8; later expanders leaned CD4+.

Germline V gene data show CDR1 as SGHTS and CDR2 as YDEGEE. V shed 4 bases and J 7 bases; nucleotides not matched to a gene: 13. CDR3 length equals 15 residues. In regard to this clonotype: Its specificity is unknown.

Using constant-segment primers, 5'RACE produced TCR alpha and TCR beta cDNA libraries carrying sample barcodes and UMIs. A single record per CDR3 protein comes from TCRdb applying MiXCR to the 5' RACE reads. The sample has approximately 60,000 distinct CDR3 sequences, about 10% seen once. The source material was PBMCs or a T cell subset sorted from them (not recorded which). The chain carries TRBV5-8 and TRBJ1-1; 7 nucleotides align to TRBD1. This clonotype was obtained from a man between 18 and 29 years old who had mild COVID-19 (a few samples of this study predate the infection). Cell type and time point are not known. CDR3 nucleotide sequence: TGTGCCAGCAGCATTAACCAGGGGGTAGCGTATGAAGCTTTCTTT. Translated, it gives CASSINQGVAYEAFF.